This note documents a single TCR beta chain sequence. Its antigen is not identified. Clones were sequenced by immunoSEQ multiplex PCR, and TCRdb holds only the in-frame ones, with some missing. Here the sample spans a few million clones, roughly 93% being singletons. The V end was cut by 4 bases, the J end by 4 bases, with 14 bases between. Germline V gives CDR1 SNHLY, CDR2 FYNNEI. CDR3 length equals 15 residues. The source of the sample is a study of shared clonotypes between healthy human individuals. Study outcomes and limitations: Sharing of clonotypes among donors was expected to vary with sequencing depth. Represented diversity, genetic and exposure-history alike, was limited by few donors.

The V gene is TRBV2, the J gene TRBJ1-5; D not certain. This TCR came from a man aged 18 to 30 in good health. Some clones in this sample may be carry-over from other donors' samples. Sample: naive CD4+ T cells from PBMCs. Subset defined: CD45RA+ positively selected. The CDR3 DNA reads TGTGCCAGCAGTGTTCGGCAGTCCCAAAATCAGCCCCAGCATTTT. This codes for CASSVRQSQNQPQHF.